This TCR beta chain was sequenced for a study of post-analysis software for immune sequencing data. General observations from the study: Multiple sclerosis patients showed significantly lower normalized Chao1 diversity than controls did. F measure clustering grouped samples strongly by preparation batch. Five or six TRBV segments were significantly more frequent in patients than in controls. TRBV5-6, TRBV5-1 and TRBV20-1 were among these segments.

Unique molecular identifiers were built into the TCR beta cDNA libraries. A population of about 0.9 to 10 million T cells gave rise to about half a million cDNA molecules. TCRdb redid the calling of the PCR reads with MiXCR, one entry per CDR3 protein. The table lists about 820,000 distinct CDR3 sequences, approximately 53% of them singletons. About this clonotype: The antigen is not known.

From germline, CDR1 is DFQATT and CDR2 SNEGSKA (reference sequence). The V end lost 0 bases, the J end lost 0 bases, and 9 bases lay between the germline ends. This CDR3 has 15 residues. This clonotype was sampled from a girl aged 10-17 years with multiple sclerosis. The source material was blood. This rearrangement joins TRBV20-1 to TRBJ2-4, with D unresolved. In DNA, the CDR3 is TGCAGTGCTAGAGAAGCCCTGCAAGCCAAAAACATTCAGTACTTC. This gives the protein CSAREALQAKNIQYF.